This is a list of T cell receptor beta chains from one sample in a study of shared clonotypes between healthy human individuals. Profiled with immunoSEQ multiplex PCR; TCRdb holds only in-frame clones, not every one. The sample contains around 940,000 clones, over 60% of which appear only once. The sample taken for sequencing was memory CD4+ T cells sorted from blood. These receptors all come from a man in his late teens or twenties in good health. Each CDR3 is given with its conserved first and last residue. The order of the fields is D gene, J gene, V gene, clone size, CDR3 protein, CDR3 DNA. A D gene is named only where the DNA matches it firmly. The size of a clone is reported for some rows only, either as once, few or many, or as a class for expanded clones.

D: TRBD2; J: TRBJ2-3; V: TRBV7-2; size: NA; CDR3: CASSLRLAVNTQYF; DNA: TGTGCCAGCAGCTTGCGACTAGCCGTGAATACGCAGTATTTT
D: TRBD2; J: TRBJ2-1; V: TRBV4-1; size: NA; CDR3: CASSQDRAGRLSSYNEQFF; DNA: TGCGCCAGCAGCCAAGATCGGGCCGGGAGGTTAAGCTCCTACAATGAGCAGTTCTTC
D: NA; J: TRBJ2-1; V: TRBV30; size: NA; CDR3: CAWSVQYLRNEQFF; DNA: TGTGCCTGGAGTGTACAGTACCTCCGCAATGAGCAGTTCTTC
D: NA; J: TRBJ1-1; V: TRBV6-6; size: NA; CDR3: CASSSWVATEAFF; DNA: TGTGCCAGCAGTTCCTGGGTCGCCACTGAAGCTTTCTTT
D: NA; J: TRBJ1-5; V: TRBV19; size: NA; CDR3: CASSINGNQPQHF; DNA: TGTGCCAGTAGTATAAATGGCAATCAGCCCCAGCATTTT
D: NA; J: TRBJ2-1; V: TRBV12-5; size: NA; CDR3: CASGLARDTLNEQFF; DNA: TGTGCTAGTGGTTTGGCCCGGGACACTTTAAATGAGCAGTTCTTC
D: NA; J: TRBJ1-6; V: TRBV5-1; size: few; CDR3: CASQPGQSNSPLHF; DNA: TGCGCCAGCCAACCGGGACAAAGTAATTCACCCCTCCACTTT
D: TRBD2; J: TRBJ2-2; V: TRBV6-5; size: NA; CDR3: CASRKGRENTGELFF; DNA: TGTGCCAGCAGAAAAGGGAGGGAGAACACCGGGGAGCTGTTTTTT
D: NA; J: TRBJ1-4; V: TRBV27; size: NA; CDR3: CASSDTGSPPTNEKLFF; DNA: TGTGCCAGCAGTGATACAGGGAGTCCCCCAACTAATGAAAAACTGTTTTTT
D: TRBD1; J: TRBJ1-4; V: TRBV30; size: NA; CDR3: CAWRGQGWNEKLFF; DNA: TGTGCCTGGAGGGGACAGGGATGGAATGAAAAACTGTTTTTT
D: NA; J: TRBJ2-5; V: TRBV2; size: few; CDR3: CASSTDGFQETQYF; DNA: TGTGCCAGCAGTACTGACGGTTTCCAAGAGACCCAGTACTTC
D: NA; J: TRBJ1-1; V: TRBV2; size: NA; CDR3: CASSDSRDTEAFF; DNA: TGTGCCAGCAGTGATAGTCGTGACACTGAAGCTTTCTTT
D: TRBD1; J: TRBJ1-4; V: TRBV5-4; size: few; CDR3: CASSVRGLNEKLFF; DNA: TGTGCCAGCAGCGTCAGGGGGTTGAATGAAAAACTGTTTTTT
D: TRBD2; J: TRBJ2-7; V: TRBV7-2; size: NA; CDR3: CASSLRVAGVVYEQYF; DNA: TGTGCCAGCAGCTTACGGGTAGCGGGGGTTGTCTACGAGCAGTACTTC
D: NA; J: TRBJ1-4; V: TRBV9; size: NA; CDR3: CASSVDGGGEKLFF; DNA: TGTGCCAGCAGCGTAGATGGAGGGGGGGAAAAACTGTTTTTT
D: TRBD2; J: TRBJ2-2; V: TRBV11-2; size: NA; CDR3: CASSYAGERELFF; DNA: TGTGCCAGCAGTTACGCGGGGGAGCGGGAGCTGTTTTTT
D: NA; J: TRBJ2-7; V: TRBV6-1; size: NA; CDR3: CASSEARTASHEQYF; DNA: TGTGCCAGCAGTGAAGCGAGGACAGCGTCCCACGAGCAGTACTTC
D: NA; J: TRBJ2-7; V: TRBV6-1; size: NA; CDR3: CASSELRNYEQYF; DNA: TGTGCCAGCAGTGAACTCCGAAACTACGAGCAGTACTTC
D: TRBD2; J: TRBJ2-1; V: TRBV7-9; size: NA; CDR3: CASSSDGGAWNEQFF; DNA: TGTGCCAGCAGCTCCGACGGGGGGGCCTGGAATGAGCAGTTCTTC
D: NA; J: TRBJ1-2; V: TRBV5-4; size: NA; CDR3: CASAASNYGYTF; DNA: TGTGCCAGCGCGGCCTCTAACTATGGCTACACCTTC
D: TRBD2; J: TRBJ2-7; V: TRBV12-5; size: NA; CDR3: CASGLVLAPYEQYF; DNA: TGTGCTAGTGGTTTGGTACTAGCGCCTTACGAGCAGTACTTC
D: TRBD2; J: TRBJ2-2; V: TRBV10-3; size: NA; CDR3: CAISGSGGDTGELFF; DNA: TGTGCCATCAGTGGTAGCGGGGGGGACACCGGGGAGCTGTTTTTT
D: NA; J: TRBJ1-2; V: TRBV11-2; size: few; CDR3: CASSLAAGNGYTF; DNA: TGTGCCAGCAGCTTAGCGGCAGGGAATGGCTACACCTTC
D: TRBD1; J: TRBJ1-1; V: TRBV11-2; size: NA; CDR3: CASSHRGQTGSEAFF; DNA: TGTGCCAGCAGTCACAGGGGGCAAACGGGGAGCGAAGCTTTCTTT
D: TRBD1; J: TRBJ2-7; V: TRBV6-5; size: NA; CDR3: CASSYSAGTGSNEQYF; DNA: TGTGCCAGCAGTTACTCGGCCGGGACAGGGTCGAACGAGCAGTACTTC
D: NA; J: TRBJ1-1; V: TRBV6-6; size: NA; CDR3: CASSARLAGNTEAFF; DNA: TGTGCCAGCAGTGCCCGCCTGGCAGGGAACACTGAAGCTTTCTTT
D: NA; J: TRBJ1-2; V: TRBV9; size: NA; CDR3: CASSVDPGRWQGGYGYTF; DNA: TGTGCCAGCAGCGTAGACCCCGGGAGGTGGCAGGGCGGCTATGGCTACACCTTC
D: TRBD1; J: TRBJ1-2; V: TRBV14; size: NA; CDR3: CASSPRGQGDYGYTF; DNA: TGTGCCAGCAGCCCCCGGGGACAGGGAGACTATGGCTACACCTTC
D: TRBD1; J: TRBJ2-2; V: TRBV4-3; size: NA; CDR3: CASSQDQGDGELFF; DNA: TGCGCCAGCAGCCAAGATCAGGGGGACGGGGAGCTGTTTTTT
D: NA; J: TRBJ1-3; V: TRBV5-1; size: NA; CDR3: CASSSQGTGNTIYF; DNA: TGCGCCAGCAGTAGCCAGGGTACTGGAAACACCATATATTTT
D: NA; J: TRBJ2-7; V: TRBV2; size: NA; CDR3: CASSEGNRLEQYF; DNA: TGTGCCAGCAGTGAAGGGAACCGGCTCGAGCAGTACTTC
D: NA; J: TRBJ1-3; V: TRBV6-1; size: NA; CDR3: CASSRVGNTIYF; DNA: TGTGCCAGCAGCAGGGTTGGGAACACCATATATTTT
D: NA; J: TRBJ1-2; V: TRBV5-1; size: NA; CDR3: CASSLGGPNTVYGYTF; DNA: TGCGCCAGCAGCTTGGGGGGACCAAATACGGTCTATGGCTACACCTTC
D: NA; J: TRBJ2-5; V: TRBV19; size: NA; CDR3: CASSMDEQETQYF; DNA: TGTGCCAGTAGTATGGACGAGCAAGAGACCCAGTACTTC
D: TRBD2; J: TRBJ2-1; V: TRBV5-4; size: NA; CDR3: CASSLGGLAGQGGSEQFF; DNA: TGTGCCAGCAGCTTGGGAGGACTAGCGGGCCAAGGGGGTTCGGAGCAGTTCTTC
D: NA; J: TRBJ2-7; V: TRBV6-5; size: NA; CDR3: CASSRSTSYEQYF; DNA: TGTGCCAGCAGCCGCAGCACGTCATACGAGCAGTACTTC
D: NA; J: TRBJ2-1; V: TRBV11-3; size: NA; CDR3: CASSFLDGGEQFF; DNA: TGTGCCAGCAGCTTCTTGGATGGAGGTGAGCAGTTCTTC
D: NA; J: TRBJ2-2; V: TRBV7-9; size: few; CDR3: CASSLALGRPENTGELFF; DNA: TGTGCCAGCAGCTTAGCTCTTGGCAGGCCAGAAAACACCGGGGAGCTGTTTTTT
D: TRBD1; J: TRBJ1-1; V: TRBV11-2; size: once; CDR3: CASSLGDRGTEAFF; DNA: TGTGCCAGCAGCTTAGGTGACAGGGGCACTGAAGCTTTCTTT
D: TRBD1; J: TRBJ1-1; V: TRBV7-6; size: NA; CDR3: CASSLRQGNTEAFF; DNA: TGTGCCAGCAGCCTACGACAGGGCAACACTGAAGCTTTCTTT
D: NA; J: TRBJ2-1; V: TRBV6-1; size: NA; CDR3: CASHISLSSYNEQFF; DNA: TGTGCCAGCCATATCAGCCTCAGCTCCTACAATGAGCAGTTCTTC
D: TRBD2; J: TRBJ2-1; V: TRBV7-9; size: NA; CDR3: CASSLGGGTRSYNEQFF; DNA: TGTGCCAGCAGCCTGGGGGGAGGGACCCGCTCCTACAATGAGCAGTTCTTC
D: NA; J: TRBJ2-3; V: TRBV11-3; size: NA; CDR3: CASSSGDAPDTQYF; DNA: TGTGCCAGCAGCTCCGGGGACGCGCCAGATACGCAGTATTTT
D: NA; J: TRBJ1-1; V: TRBV18; size: NA; CDR3: CASSPMVRTEAFF; DNA: TGTGCCAGCTCACCAATGGTGAGGACTGAAGCTTTCTTT
D: NA; J: TRBJ2-7; V: TRBV7-2; size: NA; CDR3: CASSLDTGPAGEQYF; DNA: TGTGCCAGCAGCTTAGACACGGGGCCGGCGGGGGAGCAGTACTTC
D: NA; J: TRBJ1-1; V: TRBV5-4; size: once; CDR3: CASSPGGGDTEAFF; DNA: TGTGCCAGCAGCCCGGGGGGAGGGGACACTGAAGCTTTCTTT
D: NA; J: TRBJ1-1; V: TRBV5-1; size: NA; CDR3: CASSSSPAGANTEAFF; DNA: TGCGCCAGCAGCTCTAGCCCTGCGGGGGCTAACACTGAAGCTTTCTTT
D: NA; J: TRBJ1-5; V: TRBV19; size: few; CDR3: CASSRGDYSNQPQHF; DNA: TGTGCCAGTAGTAGAGGGGATTATAGCAATCAGCCCCAGCATTTT
D: NA; J: TRBJ1-6; V: TRBV5-6; size: NA; CDR3: CASSPGHLNSPLHF; DNA: TGTGCCAGCAGCCCGGGACACCTGAATTCACCCCTCCACTTT
D: TRBD2; J: TRBJ2-5; V: TRBV9; size: NA; CDR3: CASSALGAGGFETQYF; DNA: TGTGCCAGCAGCGCTCTAGGAGCGGGAGGCTTTGAGACCCAGTACTTC
D: NA; J: TRBJ2-5; V: TRBV18; size: NA; CDR3: CASSPNWDGKETQYF; DNA: TGTGCCAGCTCACCGAATTGGGACGGAAAAGAGACCCAGTACTTC
D: NA; J: TRBJ2-5; V: TRBV5-1; size: NA; CDR3: CASSYYRGDQETQYF; DNA: TGCGCCAGCAGCTATTATAGGGGGGACCAAGAGACCCAGTACTTC
D: NA; J: TRBJ1-3; V: TRBV5-6; size: NA; CDR3: CASSLGRSGNTIYF; DNA: TGTGCCAGCAGCTTGGGGCGTTCTGGAAACACCATATATTTT
D: TRBD1; J: TRBJ2-7; V: TRBV7-9; size: once; CDR3: CASSSSGTVTYEQYF; DNA: TGTGCCAGCAGCTCGTCCGGGACAGTAACCTACGAGCAGTACTTC
D: NA; J: TRBJ2-5; V: TRBV7-9; size: few; CDR3: CASSFTPDLTQYF; DNA: TGTGCCAGCAGCTTCACGCCAGACCTGACCCAGTACTTC
D: TRBD1; J: TRBJ2-7; V: TRBV19; size: NA; CDR3: CASSIDQDRSSEQYF; DNA: TGTGCCAGTAGTATAGATCAGGACAGGTCGAGCGAGCAGTACTTC
D: NA; J: TRBJ1-6; V: TRBV9; size: NA; CDR3: CASSVGPIGSPLHF; DNA: TGTGCCAGCAGCGTAGGGCCCATCGGGTCACCCCTCCACTTT